This TCR beta chain was found in a study of shared clonotypes between healthy human individuals. TCRdb keeps only in-frame clones here, not all; method: immunoSEQ multiplex PCR. The data show over 2 million clones, 95% seen once. CDR1 and CDR2 (germline): SGHRS, YFSETQ. V was pared by 7 bases and J by 5 bases, with 16 bases of the junction left unmatched. The CDR3 runs to 16 residues. The sequence was obtained from a man between 18 and 35 years old in good health. The material sequenced was naive CD4+ T cells sorted from blood. Regarding subset: CD45RA+ positively selected. V gene TRBV5-1 combines with J gene TRBJ2-5; 8 bases are shared with TRBD2. CDR3 coding DNA: TGCGCCAGCTACTTACGTACTAGCGGCAGCCTGGAGACCCAGTACTTC. Its translation: CASYLRTSGSLETQYF.